Detailed here is one T cell receptor (beta chain). The data were produced by immunoSEQ multiplex PCR, yet TCRdb's version contains in-frame clones alone and is incomplete. The sample has roughly 88,000 clones; approximately 92% are singletons. The data derive from a study of T cell changes during pregnancy in multiple sclerosis. J was trimmed by 4 bases and V by 3 bases; bases with no gene match: 2. Germline assignment: CDR1 SGDLS and CDR2 YYNGEE. The CDR3 has 14 amino acids. The sample consisted of peripheral blood, taken in the first trimester of pregnancy. The receptor's source is a female donor with multiple sclerosis, enrolled in a pregnancy study. This chain links TRBV9 with TRBJ2-7, with TRBD2 matching over 12 bases. The CDR3, as DNA: TGTGCCAGCAGCGAAACTAGCGGGGGGTACGAGCAGTACTTC. It yields the protein CASSETSGGYEQYF.